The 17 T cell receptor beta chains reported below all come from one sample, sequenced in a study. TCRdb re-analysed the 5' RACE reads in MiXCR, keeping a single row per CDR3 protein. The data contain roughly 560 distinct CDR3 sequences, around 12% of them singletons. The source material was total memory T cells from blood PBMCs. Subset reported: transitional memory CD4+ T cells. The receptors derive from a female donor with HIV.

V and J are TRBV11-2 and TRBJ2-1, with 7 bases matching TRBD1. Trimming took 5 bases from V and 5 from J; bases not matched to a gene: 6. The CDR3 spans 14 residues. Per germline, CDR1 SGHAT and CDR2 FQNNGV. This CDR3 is CASSVTGPNNEQFF. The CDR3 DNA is TGTGCCAGCAGCGTGACAGGGCCGAACAATGAGCAGTTCTTC.

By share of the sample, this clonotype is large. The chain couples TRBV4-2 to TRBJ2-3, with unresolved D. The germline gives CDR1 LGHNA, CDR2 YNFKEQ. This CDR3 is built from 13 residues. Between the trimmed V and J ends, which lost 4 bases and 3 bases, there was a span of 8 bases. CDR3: CASSPTWTDTQYF. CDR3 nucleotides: TGTGCCAGCAGCCCAACGTGGACAGATACGCAGTATTTT.

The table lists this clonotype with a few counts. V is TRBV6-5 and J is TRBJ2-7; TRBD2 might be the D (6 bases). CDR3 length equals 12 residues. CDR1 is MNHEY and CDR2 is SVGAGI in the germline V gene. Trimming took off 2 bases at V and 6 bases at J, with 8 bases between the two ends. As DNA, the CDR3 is TGTGCCAGCAGTTACGGGGGGATCGAGCAGTACGTC. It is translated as CASSYGGIEQYV.

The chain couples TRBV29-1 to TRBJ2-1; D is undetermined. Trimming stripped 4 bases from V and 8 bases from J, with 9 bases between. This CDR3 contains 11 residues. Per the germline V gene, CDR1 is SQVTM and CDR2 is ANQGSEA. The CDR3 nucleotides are TGCAGCGTTGGACTCTCCCATGAGCAGTTCTTC. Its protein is CSVGLSHEQFF.

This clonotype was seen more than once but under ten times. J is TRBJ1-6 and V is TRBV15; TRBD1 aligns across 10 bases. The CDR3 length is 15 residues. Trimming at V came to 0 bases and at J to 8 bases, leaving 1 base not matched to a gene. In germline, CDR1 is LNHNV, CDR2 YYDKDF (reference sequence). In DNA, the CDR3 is TGTGCCACCAGCAGAGAGACAGGGGGCTATTCACCCCTCCACTTT. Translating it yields CATSRETGGYSPLHF.

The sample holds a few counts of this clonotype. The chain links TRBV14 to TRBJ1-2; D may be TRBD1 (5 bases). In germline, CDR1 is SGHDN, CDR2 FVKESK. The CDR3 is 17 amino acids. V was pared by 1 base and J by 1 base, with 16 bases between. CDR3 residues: CASSQVTKGVVNYGYTF. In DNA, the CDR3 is TGTGCCAGCAGCCAAGTGACAAAAGGGGTGGTTAACTATGGCTACACCTTC.

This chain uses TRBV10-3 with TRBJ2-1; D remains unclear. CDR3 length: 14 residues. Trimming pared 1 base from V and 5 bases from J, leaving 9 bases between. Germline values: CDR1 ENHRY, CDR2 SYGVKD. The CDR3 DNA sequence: TGTGCCATCAGTGAGTTCAGCGCCCACAATGAGCAGTTCTTC. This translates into CAISEFSAHNEQFF.

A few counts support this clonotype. The CDR3 protein is CASARDRGQGELFF. CDR3 sequence (DNA): TGTGCCAGCGCCCGGGACAGGGGGCAAGGGGAGCTGTTTTTT. The chain links TRBV27 to TRBJ2-2, with 12 positions matching TRBD1. V dropped 8 bases and J dropped 8; count of bases not matched to a gene: 6. This CDR3 is 14 amino acids long. CDR1 and CDR2 (germline): MNHEY, SMNVEV (reference sequence).

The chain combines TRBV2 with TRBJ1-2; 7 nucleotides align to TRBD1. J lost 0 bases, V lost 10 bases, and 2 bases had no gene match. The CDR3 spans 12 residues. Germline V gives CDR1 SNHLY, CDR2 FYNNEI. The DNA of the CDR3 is TGTGCCACCGGGACAGCTAACTATGGCTACACCTTC. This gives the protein CATGTANYGYTF.

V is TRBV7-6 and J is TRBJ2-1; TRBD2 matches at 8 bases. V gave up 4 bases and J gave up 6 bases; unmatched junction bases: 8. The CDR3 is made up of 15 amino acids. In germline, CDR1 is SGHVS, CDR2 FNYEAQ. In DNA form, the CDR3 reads TGTGCCAGCAGCTCCTCTAGCGGGCAGATCAATGAGCAGTTCTTC. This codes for CASSSSSGQINEQFF.

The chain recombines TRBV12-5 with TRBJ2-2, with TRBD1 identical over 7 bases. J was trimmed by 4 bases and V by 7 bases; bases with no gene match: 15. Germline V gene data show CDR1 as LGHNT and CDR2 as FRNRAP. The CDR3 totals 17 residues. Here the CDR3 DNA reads TGTGCTAGTGCCCTTCATGTTGGGACAGAACTCACCGGGGAGCTGTTTTTT. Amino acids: CASALHVGTELTGELFF.

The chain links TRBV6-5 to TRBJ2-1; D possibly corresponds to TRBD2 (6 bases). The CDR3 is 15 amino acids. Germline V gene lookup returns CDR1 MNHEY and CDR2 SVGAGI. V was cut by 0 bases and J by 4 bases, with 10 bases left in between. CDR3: CASSYSSGTYNEQFF. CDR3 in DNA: TGTGCCAGCAGTTACTCGTCCGGGACTTACAATGAGCAGTTCTTC.

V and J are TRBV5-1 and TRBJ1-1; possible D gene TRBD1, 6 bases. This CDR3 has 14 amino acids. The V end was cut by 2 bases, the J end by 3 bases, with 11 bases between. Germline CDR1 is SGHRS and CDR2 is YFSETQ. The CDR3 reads CASSFGQRDTEAFF. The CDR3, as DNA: TGCGCCAGCAGCTTCGGACAGAGAGACACTGAAGCTTTCTTT. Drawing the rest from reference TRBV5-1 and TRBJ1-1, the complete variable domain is KAGVTQTPRYLIKTRGQQVTLSCSPISGHRSVSWYQQTPGQGLQFLFEYFSETQRNKGNFPGRFSGRQFSNSRSEMNVSTLELGDSALYLCASSFGQRDTEAFFGQGTRLTVV.

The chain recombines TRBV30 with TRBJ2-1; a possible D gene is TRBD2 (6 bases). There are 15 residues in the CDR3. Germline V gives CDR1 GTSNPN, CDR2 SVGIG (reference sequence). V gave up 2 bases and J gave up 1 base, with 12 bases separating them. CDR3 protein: CAWSFGAGSYNEQFF. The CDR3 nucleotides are TGTGCCTGGAGTTTCGGTGCGGGATCCTACAATGAGCAGTTCTTC.

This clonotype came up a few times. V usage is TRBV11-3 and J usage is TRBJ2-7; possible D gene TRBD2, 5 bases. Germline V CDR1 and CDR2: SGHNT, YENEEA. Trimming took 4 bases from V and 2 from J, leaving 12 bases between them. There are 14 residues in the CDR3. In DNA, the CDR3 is TGTGCCAGCAGCTCGGGGTTAGCGACCTACGAGCAGTACTTC. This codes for CASSSGLATYEQYF.

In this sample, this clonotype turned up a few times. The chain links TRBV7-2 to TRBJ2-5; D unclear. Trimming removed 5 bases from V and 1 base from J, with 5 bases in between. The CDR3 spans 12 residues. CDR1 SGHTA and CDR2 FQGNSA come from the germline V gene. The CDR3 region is CASSPAQETQYF. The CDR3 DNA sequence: TGTGCCAGCAGCCCAGCCCAAGAGACCCAGTACTTC.

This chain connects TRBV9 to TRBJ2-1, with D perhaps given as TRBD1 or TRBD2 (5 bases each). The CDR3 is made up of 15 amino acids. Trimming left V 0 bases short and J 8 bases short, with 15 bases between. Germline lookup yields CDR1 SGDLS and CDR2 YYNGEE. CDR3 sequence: CASSVGAGMRDEQFF. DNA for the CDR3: TGTGCCAGCAGCGTAGGAGCAGGGATGAGGGATGAGCAGTTCTTC.